This TCR beta chain is drawn from a study of siplizumab effects on memory and regulatory T cells (dated by TCRdb to 2018 to 2020). Notes on the research overall: The effect of the anti-CD2 antibody siplizumab on alloreactive T-cell subsets was examined in allogeneic mixed lymphocyte reactions constructed from human PBMCs.

TCRbeta CDR3 sequencing was performed on sorted unstimulated T cells and on proliferating T cells recovered from mixed lymphocyte reactions. Fresh whole blood from approximately ten HLA-typed healthy donors was used to isolate PBMCs. To map where alloreactive clones came from, CD4+ non-regulatory T cells in the unstimulated state were FACS-sorted. This clone was counted between two and nine times. No antigen is known for it. Qualities for individual bases were not recorded, and no much larger clone is one base off. Receptor amplification or capture employed the immunoSEQ multiplex PCR assay. Each sample had around 100,000 TCR templates assayed by the deep sequencing platform. Genomic DNA extracted from sorted T cells was used for TCRbeta CDR3 sequencing. The source study handled its data this way. The R programming language was used for the clonal analysis of the TCRbeta CDR3 data. Alloreactive CD4+ and CD8+ clones were defined by comparing unstimulated samples with post-reaction CFSE-low samples. Regulatory or non-regulatory origin of alloreactive CD4+ clones was assigned by matching sequences to the sorted unstimulated Treg and non-Treg repertoires. The source is immuneACCESS, and TCRdb retained only in-frame sequences with V and J called. Part of the clones is not carried over; for the studies checked, unresolved V genes explain less than half of this, and the remainder is unexplained. The V and J calls and clone size come from that table; D and trimming were worked out from the DNA. In all, the sample holds approximately 120,000 clones, and approximately 92% of those were seen once. The ten largest clones add up to over 0.15% of the sample.

Study-wide conclusions, independent of this receptor: A naive or memory phenotype could not be assigned to roughly 80-96% of proliferating CD4+ or CD8+ clones. Among mappable alloreactive CD4+ clones, an average Treg-derived fraction of about 70% was observed with siplizumab, compared with approximately 30% in control reactions. Siplizumab significantly reduced the cumulative frequency of alloreactive sequences traceable to unstimulated CD4+ memory T cells. Greater diversity appeared to be present in unstimulated naive T cells than in memory T cells, and a substantial contribution to the alloresponse seemed to be made by naive cells. Because sequences at frequencies below about 10^-5 were poorly captured, only a minor fraction of alloreactive clones could be mapped back to unstimulated subsets. Whether proliferating Tregs from siplizumab cultures were suppressive was not functionally confirmed.

In the germline V gene (reference sequence), CDR1 corresponds to MNHEY and CDR2 to SMNVEV. Ends trimmed: V by 7 bases, J by 3 bases; bases unmatched to a gene: 9. The CDR3 numbers 14 residues from cysteine through phenylalanine. Of all the DNA, just the CDR3 is kept, 42 bases in frame from base 1. The TCR comes from a human donor in good health. The sequence links TRBV27 to TRBJ2-7; 7 nucleotides in the junction match TRBD1. Specimen: non-Treg CD4+ T cells sorted from blood. In the paper's terms, the cell subset or site label means: FACS-sorted unstimulated CD4+ non-regulatory T cells. The DNA sequence is TGTGCCAGCAACTGGGACAGCCCAAACTACGAGCAGTACTTC. The resulting protein is CASNWDSPNYEQYF.